One sample yielded the 31 T cell receptor beta chains listed below, sequenced in a study of blood T cell repertoires in COVID-19. Libraries were prepared by immunoSEQ multiplex PCR; TCRdb keeps only in-frame clonotypes and omits some of them. This table holds 280,000 or so clones, about 83% found once. Sequencing was performed on peripheral blood. All receptors derive from a woman aged 45-59 years who had recovered from COVID-19.

The chain uses TRBV9 and TRBJ1-1, with 9 bases matching TRBD1. Germline assignment: CDR1 SGDLS and CDR2 YYNGEE. CDR3 length equals 11 residues. The J segment lost 10 bases and the V segment lost 2 bases, leaving 0 bases of the junction unmatched. CDR3 sequence reads: CASSVDRGAFF. As DNA, the CDR3 is TGTGCCAGCAGCGTGGACAGGGGAGCTTTCTTT. Full variable domain (remainder filled in from reference TRBV9 and TRBJ1-1): DSGVTQTPKHLITATGQRVTLRCSPRSGDLSVYWYQQSLDQGLQFLIQYYNGEERAKGNILERFSAQQFPDLHSELNLSSLELGDSALYFCASSVDRGAFFGQGTRLTVV.

This clone was found a few times. This chain connects TRBV6-5 to TRBJ2-1; 13 nucleotides align to TRBD2. V shed 6 bases, J shed 7 bases, and the junction held 6 bases outside the gene matches. The germline V gene has CDR1 MNHEY and CDR2 SVGAGI. CDR3 length: 15 residues. The CDR3 DNA is TGTGCCAGCAGCCTACTAGCGGGGGGGCCTAATGAGCAGTTCTTC. Translating it yields CASSLLAGGPNEQFF.

The chain employs TRBV7-3 and TRBJ2-1; 12 nucleotides line up with TRBD2. CDR1 and CDR2 from the germline V gene are SGHTA and FQGTGA. J lost 6 bases, V lost 5 bases, and 5 bases had no gene match. This CDR3 is 15 amino acids long. The CDR3 sequence: CASSPSGGEPNEQFF. CDR3 coding DNA: TGTGCCAGCAGCCCTAGCGGGGGGGAACCCAATGAGCAGTTCTTC.

This chain joins TRBV4-2 and TRBJ2-3; TRBD2 matches 10 bases. In germline, CDR1 is LGHNA, CDR2 YNFKEQ. The junction had 5 bases not matched to a gene; V was cut back by 2 bases and J by 3 bases. The CDR3 has 16 residues. The CDR3 reads CASSQFSSGGTDTQYF. CDR3 bases: TGTGCCAGCAGCCAATTTTCTAGCGGGGGAACAGATACGCAGTATTTT.

Only one count was recorded for this clone. This chain uses TRBV6-2 or TRBV6-3 with TRBJ2-1, with 7 bases fitting TRBD1. CDR1 is MNHEY and CDR2 is SVGEGT in the germline V gene. V was clipped by 4 bases and J by 6 bases; unmatched bases: 15. There are 17 residues in the CDR3. For the CDR3, the DNA is TGTGCCAGCAGTTGGGCAACAGGGGTCTCATTGGTCAATGAGCAGTTCTTC. It yields the protein CASSWATGVSLVNEQFF.

This chain connects TRBV24-1 to TRBJ2-7; TRBD1 matches at 10 bases. After removal of 7 bases from V and 4 bases from J, the junction contained 12 bases not matched to a gene. CDR1 and CDR2 from the germline V gene are KGHDR and SFDVKD. The CDR3 loop spans 16 amino acids. CDR3 sequence reads: CATRPPGGQGKYEQYF. CDR3 nucleotide sequence: TGTGCCACCAGACCACCTGGGGGACAGGGGAAATACGAGCAGTACTTC.

The chain joins TRBV5-1 to TRBJ1-1; no definite D call. CDR1 SGHRS and CDR2 YFSETQ come from the germline V gene. The CDR3 is 15 amino acids. Between the trimmed V and J ends, which lost 3 bases and 1 base, there was a span of 13 bases. The CDR3 sequence is CASSSHSKANTEAFF. The CDR3 nucleotides read TGCGCCAGCAGCTCCCACTCCAAAGCGAACACTGAAGCTTTCTTT.

The rearrangement joins TRBV7-3 to TRBJ2-1; unclear D gene. Germline V gene data show CDR1 as SGHTA and CDR2 as FQGTGA. The germline V and J ends were trimmed by 4 bases and 8 bases, with 12 bases remaining between them. This CDR3 has 13 amino acids. The CDR3 sequence is CASSSYLGYEQFF. In DNA, the CDR3 is TGTGCCAGCAGCTCATACCTAGGATATGAGCAGTTCTTC.

This clone was seen only a few times. This rearrangement joins TRBV7-3 to TRBJ1-2; 7 bases fit TRBD1. The CDR3 is 13 amino acids. Trimming cost V 5 bases and J 4 bases; bases outside gene matches: 4. Germline V gives CDR1 SGHTA, CDR2 FQGTGA. The CDR3 here is CASSKGQFYGYTF. For the CDR3, the DNA is TGTGCCAGCAGCAAGGGACAGTTCTATGGCTACACCTTC.

The gene calls are TRBV9 and TRBJ2-3, with 10 bases matching TRBD1. CDR1 is SGDLS and CDR2 is YYNGEE in the germline V gene. CDR3 length equals 15 residues. V lost 5 bases to trimming and J lost 1 base; unmatched junction nucleotides: 4. CDR3 amino acids: CASRNGTGGTDTQYF. The CDR3 nucleotides read TGTGCCAGCAGAAACGGGACAGGGGGCACAGATACGCAGTATTTT.

V usage is TRBV5-1 and J usage is TRBJ1-1; the D is unclear. The CDR3 totals 14 residues. Per germline, CDR1 SGHRS and CDR2 YFSETQ. V was shortened by 0 bases and J by 1 base, with 7 bases between the two germline ends. Written as DNA, the CDR3 is TGCGCCAGCAGCTTGGGGCCACCGAACACTGAAGCTTTCTTT. Its translation is CASSLGPPNTEAFF.

The V call is TRBV5-4, the J call TRBJ1-2, with D possibly TRBD1 on 6 matching bases. CDR1 and CDR2 from the germline V gene are SGHNT and YYREEE (reference sequence). This CDR3 contains 13 residues. Trimming took 4 bases from V and 6 from J, leaving 13 bases between them. CDR3 DNA: TGTGCCAGCAGCCCCGGACAGATCCATGGCTACACCTTC. Amino acids: CASSPGQIHGYTF.

This chain connects TRBV2 to TRBJ1-5; TRBD1 aligns across 8 bases. Germline CDR1 reads SNHLY; CDR2 reads FYNNEI. The CDR3 contains 15 residues. With 8 bases clipped from V and 7 bases from J, the junction kept 13 bases outside the gene matches. The CDR3 reads CASGGTGGYGQPQHF. CDR3 sequence (DNA): TGTGCCAGCGGGGGGACAGGAGGTTATGGGCAGCCCCAGCATTTT.

This chain links TRBV5-1 with TRBJ2-1; TRBD2 agrees at 10 bases. CDR3 size: 16 residues. Germline CDR1 SGHRS, CDR2 YFSETQ. Germline trimming cut 0 bases from V and 2 bases from J; bases unmatched to any gene: 2. CDR3: CASSLGSGGAYNEQFF. CDR3 bases: TGCGCCAGCAGCTTGGGGAGCGGGGGGGCCTACAATGAGCAGTTCTTC.

V usage is TRBV5-4 and J usage is TRBJ2-1; 9 bases are a match to TRBD2. Germline CDR1 SGHNT, CDR2 YYREEE (reference sequence). The CDR3 is 15 amino acids. Trimming took 6 bases from V and 1 from J; bases not matched to a gene: 5. CDR3 nucleotides: TGTGCCAGCACACAGCGGGAGGCGTCCTACAATGAGCAGTTCTTC. Its translation: CASTQREASYNEQFF. The full variable domain, its missing parts supplied by reference TRBV5-4 and TRBJ2-1, is ETGVTQSPTHLIKTRGQQVTLRCSSQSGHNTVSWYQQALGQGPQFIFQYYREEENGRGNFPPRFSGLQFPNYSSELNVNALELDDSALYLCASTQREASYNEQFFGPGTRLTVL.

V usage is TRBV3-1 (or the pseudogene TRBV3-2) and J usage is TRBJ1-5; weak D call: TRBD1 (6 bases). The germline CDR1 and CDR2 sequences are LGHDT and YNNKEL (reference sequence). The CDR3 covers 14 residues. Between the trimmed V and J ends, which lost 4 bases and 0 bases, there was a span of 7 bases. DNA for the CDR3: TGTGCCAGCAGCCGACAGGATAGCAATCAGCCCCAGCATTTT. Protein: CASSRQDSNQPQHF.

This clone was picked up a small number of times. This sample includes further DNA sequences coding for the same CDR3. The chain links TRBV30 to TRBJ2-7; perhaps TRBD1 as D (6 bases). Trimming cost V 0 bases and J 4 bases, with 7 bases left between them. The CDR3 is made up of 12 amino acids. The germline CDR1 and CDR2 sequences are GTSNPN and SVGIG (reference sequence). CDR3 protein: CAWSVQGYEQYF. The CDR3 region has the DNA TGTGCCTGGAGTGTACAGGGTTACGAGCAGTACTTC.

The J gene is TRBJ1-5, the V gene TRBV30; TRBD1 might be the D (5 bases). The ends were cut back, 3 bases at V and 1 base at J, with 10 bases in the middle. Germline assignment: CDR1 GTSNPN and CDR2 SVGIG (reference sequence). CDR3 length: 14 amino acids. CDR3: CAWSQRQSNQPQHF. CDR3 bases: TGTGCCTGGAGCCAAAGACAGAGCAATCAGCCCCAGCATTTT.

The rearrangement links TRBV9 to TRBJ2-1; D call uncertain. The length of the CDR3 is 16 residues. Between the trimmed V and J ends, which lost 5 bases and 0 bases, there was a span of 15 bases. Germline CDR1 is SGDLS and CDR2 is YYNGEE. The CDR3 region is CASSGGTFSSYNEQFF. Written as DNA, the CDR3 is TGTGCCAGCAGTGGTGGCACCTTCAGCTCCTACAATGAGCAGTTCTTC.

CDR3 sequence (DNA): TGTGCCAGCAGCGGGAGAGACAATGAGCAGTTCTTC. This codes for CASSGRDNEQFF. The chain has TRBV7-9 and TRBJ2-1, with a possible D match to TRBD2 (5 bases). V was pared by 5 bases and J by 5 bases, with 7 bases between. Germline V gene sequence: CDR1 SEHNR, CDR2 FQNEAQ (reference sequence). This CDR3 has 12 amino acids.

This clone was seen just once. The rearrangement links TRBV5-1 to TRBJ2-5; 11 positions match TRBD2. The germline V gene has CDR1 SGHRS and CDR2 YFSETQ. V lost 4 bases and J lost 5; bases outside the gene matches: 10. The CDR3 consists of 16 residues. CDR3: CASSHLGLAEEETQYF. CDR3 nucleotides: TGCGCCAGCAGCCATCTGGGACTAGCGGAAGAGGAGACCCAGTACTTC.

The chain links TRBV9 to TRBJ1-1, with 7 bases fitting TRBD1. This CDR3 is 15 amino acids long. J was trimmed by 5 bases and V by 4 bases; bases with no gene match: 11. From germline, CDR1 is SGDLS and CDR2 YYNGEE. The CDR3 bases are TGTGCCAGCAGCCCCCAGGGGGGTTCGGGGACTGAAGCTTTCTTT. The encoded protein is CASSPQGGSGTEAFF.

This clone occurred once. The chain uses TRBV27 and TRBJ2-5, with TRBD2 identical over 7 bases. In germline, CDR1 is MNHEY, CDR2 SMNVEV (reference sequence). V dropped 6 bases and J dropped 0; count of bases not matched to a gene: 7. There are 15 residues in the CDR3. CDR3 DNA: TGTGCCAGCAGGCCTGCAGCGGGAAACCAAGAGACCCAGTACTTC. It is translated as CASRPAAGNQETQYF.

The chain is built from TRBV6-6 and TRBJ1-2; 7 bases fit TRBD1. This CDR3 has 14 residues. With 5 bases clipped from V and 5 bases from J, the junction kept 8 bases outside the gene matches. Per the germline V gene, CDR1 is MNHNY and CDR2 is SVGAGI (reference sequence). CDR3 sequence (DNA): TGTGCCAGCAGTCAGAGGGACAGCAGGTATGGCTACACCTTC. Amino acids: CASSQRDSRYGYTF.

The V gene is TRBV15, the J gene TRBJ1-1; D not resolved. Trimming stripped 0 bases from V and 1 base from J, with 9 bases between. Looked up from germline, CDR1 is LNHNV and CDR2 is YYDKDF (reference sequence). CDR3 length: 15 amino acids. The chain's CDR3 is CATSRDPQPNTEAFF. The CDR3 bases are TGTGCCACCAGCAGAGATCCACAGCCGAACACTGAAGCTTTCTTT.

This clone was recorded once. This CDR3 reads CATTGTGEGNEQFF. DNA for the CDR3: TGTGCCACTACCGGGACAGGGGAGGGCAATGAGCAGTTCTTC. The V and J genes are TRBV25-1 and TRBJ2-1; 10 nucleotides align to TRBD1. V lost 10 bases to trimming and J lost 6 bases; unmatched junction nucleotides: 9. Germline CDR1 is MGHDK and CDR2 is SYGVNS. The CDR3 has 14 residues.

The chain carries TRBV11-2 and TRBJ1-4; 8 positions agree with TRBD1. CDR3 length equals 15 residues. Germline CDR1 is SGHAT and CDR2 is FQNNGV. Trimming cost V 0 bases and J 10 bases; bases outside gene matches: 7. The CDR3 DNA follows: TGTGCCAGCAGCTTAGAGAGGACAGGGATGGGAAAACTGTTTTTT. It encodes CASSLERTGMGKLFF.

About this clone: This same CDR3 is encoded by further DNA sequences in the sample. The chain has TRBV28 and TRBJ1-5; D remains ambiguous. Between the trimmed V and J ends, which lost 6 bases and 7 bases, there was a span of 13 bases. This CDR3 spans 13 amino acids. Per germline, CDR1 MDHEN and CDR2 SYDVKM. CDR3 nucleotide sequence: TGTGCCAGCAGCTCCCTTGTGAGCCAGCCCCAGCATTTT. Its translation: CASSSLVSQPQHF.

This chain uses TRBV27 with TRBJ2-2, with 11 bases fitting TRBD2. This CDR3 is built from 20 residues. Losses at the gene ends were 2 bases for V and 3 bases for J; bases not matched to a gene: 14. Germline V gene data show CDR1 as MNHEY and CDR2 as SMNVEV (reference sequence). CDR3 nucleotide sequence: TGTGCCAGCAGTTTAAAGCCTAGCGGGAGGAGGAGGTGGGACACCGGGGAGCTGTTTTTT. Encoded protein: CASSLKPSGRRRWDTGELFF.

Only one count was recorded for this clone. This rearrangement joins TRBV5-5 to TRBJ1-4; D might be TRBD1 (5 bases). The CDR3 has 17 amino acids. Germline V gives CDR1 SGHKS, CDR2 YYEKEE (reference sequence). Trimming left V 0 bases short and J 7 bases short, with 19 bases between. The CDR3 region is CASSLAQGGHLGEKLFF. The CDR3 coding sequence is TGTGCCAGCAGCTTGGCCCAGGGAGGGCACTTAGGTGAAAAACTGTTTTTT.

The chain links TRBV28 to TRBJ2-1, with 12 bases aligning to TRBD2. Germline trimming cut 8 bases from V and 10 bases from J; bases unmatched to any gene: 9. This CDR3 is built from 14 residues. The germline V gene has CDR1 MDHEN and CDR2 SYDVKM. CDR3 loop: CASLRLAGVGEQFF. CDR3 nucleotide sequence: TGTGCCAGCCTTAGACTAGCGGGAGTGGGGGAGCAGTTCTTC.